A single sample gave rise to the 15 T cell receptor beta chains below, sequenced in a study of blood T cell repertoires in COVID-19. The data were produced by immunoSEQ multiplex PCR, yet TCRdb's version contains in-frame clones alone and is incomplete. Of about 130,000 clones in the sample, around 86% were seen once. The sample consisted of peripheral blood. These receptors were taken from a man at least 80 years old with active or convalescent COVID-19.

The DNA of the CDR3 is TGTGCCAGTCGCACCCAGGGGGCGCAAGAGACCCAGTACTTC. It codes for CASRTQGAQETQYF. V usage is TRBV18 and J usage is TRBJ2-5; 8 nucleotides match TRBD1. The V segment lost 9 bases and the J segment 2 bases; nucleotides outside the gene matches: 8. This CDR3 has 14 amino acids. Germline lookup yields CDR1 KGHSH and CDR2 LQKENI.

This clone came up once. This sequence joins TRBV29-1 and TRBJ1-5; the D gene is possibly TRBD1 (6 bases). This CDR3 comprises 14 residues. The germline gives CDR1 SQVTM, CDR2 ANQGSEA. V lost 4 bases and J lost 9, with 19 bases in between. In nucleotides, the CDR3 is TGCAGCGTTGGGCGAGGGGGGGCAGAGGGGCCCCAGCATTTT. Residues: CSVGRGGAEGPQHF.

The chain joins TRBV14 to TRBJ2-3, with a tentative D call TRBD2 (5 bases). In germline, CDR1 is SGHDN, CDR2 FVKESK. V was cut by 4 bases and J by 0 bases, with 11 bases left in between. This CDR3 is 15 amino acids long. CDR3 nucleotide sequence: TGTGCCAGCAGCCCTCGCCGGACTAGCACAGATACGCAGTATTTT. Protein sequence: CASSPRRTSTDTQYF.

The V gene is TRBV4-3, the J gene TRBJ2-7; D might be TRBD2 (6 bases). Germline CDR1 LGHNA, CDR2 YSLEER. V lost 4 bases and J lost 9, with 16 bases in between. The CDR3 runs to 13 residues. This CDR3 reads CASSRGFGAGQYF. The CDR3 bases are TGCGCCAGCAGCCGTGGGTTCGGAGCGGGGCAGTACTTC.

CDR3 sequence: CASSLAGGPTGELFF. As DNA, the CDR3 is TGTGCCAGCAGCTTAGCGGGGGGGCCCACCGGGGAGCTGTTTTTT. The V gene is TRBV11-1, the J gene TRBJ2-2, with D maybe TRBD2 (7 bases). This CDR3 is 15 amino acids long. Trimming pared 0 bases from V and 4 bases from J, leaving 9 bases between. The germline V gene encodes CDR1 SGHAT and CDR2 FQDESV (reference sequence).

The V gene is TRBV10-3, the J gene TRBJ1-5; TRBD1 aligns across 11 bases. Germline lookup yields CDR1 ENHRY and CDR2 SYGVKD. This CDR3 is 12 amino acids long. V shed 4 bases and J 16 bases; nucleotides not matched to a gene: 6. The CDR3 DNA follows: TGTGCCATCAGTGGGGGACAGGGGGGCTTACATTTT. This encodes CAISGGQGGLHF.

This clone has a handful of counts. The rearrangement joins TRBV9 to TRBJ2-3; perhaps TRBD2 as D (5 bases). Germline V gene data show CDR1 as SGDLS and CDR2 as YYNGEE. V lost 5 bases, J lost 1 base, and 11 bases lay in between. The CDR3 extends over 14 amino acids. The CDR3 spells CASRPGLRTDTQYF. For the CDR3, the DNA is TGTGCCAGCAGGCCGGGGTTGCGCACAGATACGCAGTATTTT.

V usage is TRBV28 and J usage is TRBJ1-5, with TRBD1 identical over 8 bases. The CDR3 is 16 residues long. V shed 6 bases, J shed 9 bases, and the junction held 16 bases outside the gene matches. The germline V gene encodes CDR1 MDHEN and CDR2 SYDVKM. CDR3 in DNA: TGTGCCAGCAGGCCTGGGGCAGGGGCCGGGACAGGGCCCCAGCATTTT. Translating gives CASRPGAGAGTGPQHF.

The CDR3 coding sequence is TGTGCCAGCAGCCGCGCGGGGCTCCTACAAGAGACCCAGTACTTC. Encoded protein: CASSRAGLLQETQYF. The rearrangement links TRBV4-2 to TRBJ2-5, with D perhaps matching TRBD2 (6 bases). The CDR3 contains 15 residues. Deletions cut 4 bases from V and 2 bases from J, with 14 bases between. Germline CDR1 reads LGHNA; CDR2 reads YNFKEQ.

The CDR3 DNA reads TGTGCCAGCAGTTACGGGGAGGGAGAGACCCAGTACTTC. It codes for CASSYGEGETQYF. The chain joins TRBV6-6 to TRBJ2-5, with TRBD2 matching over 7 bases. Germline values: CDR1 MNHNY, CDR2 SVGAGI (reference sequence). Trimming cost V 2 bases and J 4 bases; bases outside gene matches: 1. The CDR3 is 13 residues long.

The chain carries TRBV19 and TRBJ2-3, with D perhaps TRBD1 (6 bases). CDR1 and CDR2 (germline): LNHDA, SQIVND (reference sequence). This CDR3 is built from 17 residues. V was trimmed by 4 bases and J by 6 bases, leaving 23 bases between them. The CDR3 nucleotides read TGTGCCAGTAGTAAGGGGGATTCCGGGGCCCGTGGTGATACGCAGTATTTT. Amino acid sequence: CASSKGDSGARGDTQYF. The variable domain in full, with the rest retrieved from reference TRBV19 and TRBJ2-3, is DGGITQSPKYLFRKEGQNVTLSCEQNLNHDAMYWYRQDPGQGLRLIYYSQIVNDFQKGDIAEGYSVSREKKESFPLTVTSAQKNPTAFYLCASSKGDSGARGDTQYFGPGTRLTVL.

V gene TRBV9 combines with J gene TRBJ1-5, with 8 nucleotides matching TRBD1. Germline values: CDR1 SGDLS, CDR2 YYNGEE. This CDR3 is 15 amino acids long. Unmatched junction bases numbered 7, after V lost 1 base and J lost 7 bases. The CDR3 is CASSVSPTGDQPQHF. As DNA, the CDR3 is TGTGCCAGCAGCGTAAGTCCGACAGGGGACCAGCCCCAGCATTTT.

The J gene is TRBJ2-3, the V gene TRBV7-3; D is possibly TRBD2 (5 bases). With 4 bases removed from V and 2 bases from J, the gap between germline ends came to 10 bases. The CDR3 contains 14 residues. In germline, CDR1 is SGHTA, CDR2 FQGTGA. CDR3 loop: CASSSGLPTDTQYF. CDR3 in DNA: TGTGCCAGCAGCTCCGGACTCCCCACAGATACGCAGTATTTT. The variable domain in full, with the rest retrieved from reference TRBV7-3 and TRBJ2-3, is GAGVSQTPSNKVTEKGKYVELRCDPISGHTALYWYRQSLGQGPEFLIYFQGTGAADDSGLPNDRFFAVRPEGSVSTLKIQRTERGDSAVYLCASSSGLPTDTQYFGPGTRLTVL.

This clone was counted once. This rearrangement joins TRBV15 to TRBJ2-7; 10 nucleotides agree with TRBD2. The CDR3 contains 16 residues. Germline lookup yields CDR1 LNHNV and CDR2 YYDKDF (reference sequence). The J segment lost 7 bases and the V segment lost 0 bases, leaving 9 bases of the junction unmatched. The CDR3 here is CATSRDTSSGSREQYF. The CDR3 DNA is TGTGCCACCAGCAGAGATACGTCTAGCGGGAGTAGAGAGCAGTACTTC.

The rearrangement uses TRBV19 and TRBJ1-1, with a weak D call TRBD1 (5 bases). Germline values: CDR1 LNHDA, CDR2 SQIVND (reference sequence). This CDR3 has 11 residues. CDR3 region: CAAGGWTEAFF. The CDR3 nucleotides are TGTGCTGCGGGGGGGTGGACTGAAGCTTTCTTT.